Below are 14 T cell receptor beta chains sequenced from a single sample in a study of T cell responses to AZD1222 COVID-19 vaccine. This table comes from immunoSEQ multiplex PCR, and its TCRdb copy is limited to in-frame clones, with some not included. The sample includes around 99,000 clones, 70% to 90% seen only once; the top ten take 10% to 15%. Material: peripheral blood, obtained on day 0 of MenACWY control vaccination. All receptors come from an adult in good health.

This clone was observed once. The chain has TRBV27 and TRBJ2-7; D perhaps matches TRBD2 (6 bases). The CDR3 has 16 amino acids. V was trimmed by 5 bases and J by 6 bases, leaving 23 bases between them. CDR1 is MNHEY, CDR2 SMNVEV, per germline (reference sequence). The CDR3 here is CASSTSTGLRLGEQYF. In DNA, the CDR3 is TGTGCCAGCAGTACATCCACGGGACTGCGGCTCGGCGAGCAGTACTTC.

This clone was recorded once. The sample holds other DNA sequences that translate to the same CDR3. The chain recombines TRBV4-3 with TRBJ1-6; the D is unclear. The CDR3 runs 13 residues. V gave up 1 base and J gave up 6 bases, with 4 bases separating them. Germline lookup yields CDR1 LGHNA and CDR2 YSLEER. The CDR3 spells CASSQGTNSPLHF. The CDR3 DNA is TGCGCCAGCAGCCAAGGGACTAATTCACCCCTCCACTTT.

The V gene is TRBV28, the J gene TRBJ2-5; 10 bases agree with TRBD2. The CDR3 runs to 16 residues. CDR1 is MDHEN, CDR2 SYDVKM, per germline. Trimming at V came to 6 bases and at J to 0 bases, leaving 7 bases not matched to a gene. This CDR3 reads CASSYGLAEYQETQYF. In nucleotides, the CDR3 is TGTGCCAGCAGCTACGGACTAGCGGAGTACCAAGAGACCCAGTACTTC.

This clone was seen a single time. The chain couples TRBV7-2 to TRBJ2-3; D is unclear. The germline V gene has CDR1 SGHTA and CDR2 FQGNSA. The V and J ends lost 2 bases and 5 bases respectively, with 5 bases between them. The CDR3 sequence is 12 residues long. Written as DNA, the CDR3 is TGTGCCAGCAGCTTATTGATAGATACGCAGTATTTT. It is translated as CASSLLIDTQYF.

The chain recombines TRBV7-2 with TRBJ1-4; 7 bases are a match to TRBD1. V trimming: 5 bases; J trimming: 7 bases; junction bases outside the gene matches: 10. The CDR3 contains 15 residues. Looked up from germline, CDR1 is SGHTA and CDR2 is FQGNSA. CDR3 sequence reads: CASSTRTGTFEKLFF. The CDR3 DNA follows: TGTGCCAGCAGCACCAGGACAGGAACATTTGAAAAACTGTTTTTT.

The V call is TRBV5-4, the J call TRBJ1-2, with unresolved D. The CDR3 consists of 14 residues. In germline, CDR1 is SGHNT, CDR2 YYREEE (reference sequence). Trimming cost V 4 bases and J 4 bases, with 14 bases left between them. CDR3 coding DNA: TGTGCCAGCAGCCAACTCGGCGGAATCTATGGCTACACCTTC. This sequence encodes CASSQLGGIYGYTF.

This chain uses TRBV6-5 with TRBJ2-7; D may be TRBD2 (6 bases). Trimming removed 7 bases at V and 6 bases at J, with 16 bases between. The CDR3 contains 13 residues. Germline loops: CDR1 MNHEY, CDR2 SVGAGI. The CDR3 sequence: CASISAGGPEQYF. CDR3 bases: TGTGCCAGCATTTCGGCTGGAGGGCCCGAGCAGTACTTC.

The V call is TRBV7-3, the J call TRBJ1-3; 7 bases fit TRBD1. Germline lookup yields CDR1 SGHTA and CDR2 FQGTGA. CDR3 length: 17 residues. Unmatched junction bases numbered 10, after V lost 1 base and J lost 4 bases. The CDR3 DNA follows: TGTGCCAGCAGCTTAAATCCCATAGGGACAGCAGGAAACACCATATATTTT. Encoded protein: CASSLNPIGTAGNTIYF. Full variable domain (rest looked up from reference TRBV7-3 and TRBJ1-3): GAGVSQTPSNKVTEKGKYVELRCDPISGHTALYWYRQSLGQGPEFLIYFQGTGAADDSGLPNDRFFAVRPEGSVSTLKIQRTERGDSAVYLCASSLNPIGTAGNTIYFGEGSWLTVV.

The V gene is TRBV11-2, the J gene TRBJ2-1; TRBD2 matches 9 bases. The V segment lost 0 bases and the J segment 0 bases; nucleotides outside the gene matches: 6. CDR1 SGHAT and CDR2 FQNNGV come from the germline V gene. CDR3 length equals 18 residues. CDR3 nucleotides: TGTGCCAGCAGCTTAGATTGGGCTAGCGGGACCTCCTACAATGAGCAGTTCTTC. Protein: CASSLDWASGTSYNEQFF.

The genes are TRBV28 and TRBJ2-4, with D possibly TRBD1 on 5 matching bases. Trimming cost V 6 bases and J 3 bases, with 21 bases left between them. The CDR3 sequence is 17 residues long. Germline-derived CDR1 and CDR2 are MDHEN and SYDVKM. The CDR3 sequence is CASSRIQGGKGKNIQYF. The CDR3 DNA follows: TGTGCCAGCAGCCGCATCCAGGGCGGTAAGGGCAAAAACATTCAGTACTTC.

The chain combines TRBV7-3 with TRBJ2-1, with D unresolved. This CDR3 has 13 amino acids. Germline assignment: CDR1 SGHTA and CDR2 FQGTGA. V lost 2 bases, J lost 8 bases, and 10 bases lay in between. The DNA for the CDR3 is TGTGCCAGCAGCTTACGAGGTGGGGATGAGCAGTTCTTC. It codes for CASSLRGGDEQFF.

CDR3 sequence reads: CASSWGRETQYF. The CDR3 bases are TGTGCCAGCAGCTGGGGGAGGGAGACCCAGTACTTC. The V call is TRBV12-3 or TRBV12-4, the J call TRBJ2-5, with D tentatively TRBD2 (6 bases). The CDR3 totals 12 residues. The germline V and J ends were trimmed by 6 bases and 5 bases, with 10 bases remaining between them.

The rearrangement uses TRBV28 and TRBJ1-1; D is undetermined. With 6 bases removed from V and 0 bases from J, the gap between germline ends came to 5 bases. The CDR3 covers 12 residues. Germline V gives CDR1 MDHEN, CDR2 SYDVKM. CDR3 region: CASSYVNTEAFF. As DNA, the CDR3 is TGTGCCAGCAGCTACGTGAACACTGAAGCTTTCTTT.

The J gene is TRBJ1-5, the V gene TRBV9; D is perhaps TRBD1 (5 bases). CDR1 is SGDLS and CDR2 is YYNGEE in the germline V gene. V was cut by 2 bases and J by 6 bases, with 9 bases left in between. The CDR3 spans 13 residues. CDR3 amino acids: CASSVGGFQPQHF. CDR3 DNA sequence: TGTGCCAGCAGCGTGGGGGGATTTCAGCCCCAGCATTTT.